A single sample gave rise to the 25 T cell receptor beta chains below, sequenced in a study of blood T cell repertoires in COVID-19. Libraries were prepared by immunoSEQ multiplex PCR; TCRdb keeps only in-frame clonotypes and omits some of them. The sample includes 210,000 or so clones, 84% of them seen just once. Material: peripheral blood. Receptor source: a woman of 80 years or more with COVID-19, enrolled during active disease.

The CDR3 sequence is CASSQGGAPLHF. CDR3 bases: TGTGCCAGCAGCCAAGGGGGGGCACCCCTCCACTTT. This chain uses TRBV7-9 with TRBJ1-6; D is possibly TRBD1 (6 bases). Trimming stripped 5 bases from V and 11 bases from J, with 10 bases between. CDR1 and CDR2 (germline): SEHNR, FQNEAQ (reference sequence). This CDR3 has 12 amino acids.

The genes are TRBV7-2 and TRBJ2-1; 10 bases line up with TRBD2. Germline trimming cut 4 bases from V and 4 bases from J; bases unmatched to any gene: 4. Germline CDR1 SGHTA, CDR2 FQGNSA. The CDR3 spans 15 residues. The CDR3 here is CASSSGTSVYNEQFF. In DNA form, the CDR3 reads TGTGCCAGCAGCTCCGGGACTAGCGTATACAATGAGCAGTTCTTC. The whole variable domain, remainder taken from reference TRBV7-2 and TRBJ2-1, is GAGVSQSPSNKVTEKGKDVELRCDPISGHTALYWYRQSLGQGLEFLIYFQGNSAPDKSGLPSDRFSAERTGGSVSTLTIQRTQQEDSAVYLCASSSGTSVYNEQFFGPGTRLTVL.

The genes are TRBV5-1 and TRBJ2-3, with 10 bases identical to TRBD2. The V segment lost 5 bases and the J segment 1 base; nucleotides outside the gene matches: 7. CDR1 is SGHRS and CDR2 is YFSETQ in the germline V gene. The CDR3 runs 16 residues. The CDR3: CASSTWTSGGTDTQYF. CDR3 in DNA: TGCGCCAGCAGTACTTGGACTAGCGGAGGCACAGATACGCAGTATTTT.

A single count supports this clone. The genes are TRBV25-1 and TRBJ1-3; 8 bases fit TRBD1. CDR1 is MGHDK, CDR2 SYGVNS, per germline. V was clipped by 0 bases and J by 4 bases; unmatched bases: 2. CDR3 size: 15 residues. DNA of the CDR3: TGTGCCAGCAGTGAATATAGGGACAGGGGAAACACCATATATTTT. Protein sequence: CASSEYRDRGNTIYF.

The chain uses TRBV29-1 and TRBJ2-7; 8 positions match TRBD1. J was trimmed by 1 base and V by 6 bases; bases with no gene match: 17. Germline lookup yields CDR1 SQVTM and CDR2 ANQGSEA. This CDR3 is 17 amino acids long. The CDR3: CSVELRGGNRGSYEQYF. In nucleotides, the CDR3 is TGCAGCGTCGAACTCCGGGGCGGGAACAGGGGGTCCTACGAGCAGTACTTC.

The chain recombines TRBV5-1 with TRBJ1-2; D remains unclear. Looked up from germline, CDR1 is SGHRS and CDR2 is YFSETQ. With 0 bases removed from V and 4 bases from J, the gap between germline ends came to 19 bases. The CDR3 sequence is 17 residues long. CDR3 protein: CASSLGQGPTLLYGYTF. The DNA for the CDR3 is TGCGCCAGCAGCTTGGGACAAGGCCCGACCTTACTCTATGGCTACACCTTC.

In its sample, this clone was seen once. The rearrangement links TRBV19 to TRBJ2-2, with no clear D. Between the trimmed V and J ends, which lost 4 bases and 3 bases, there was a span of 6 bases. The CDR3 spans 13 residues. The germline V gene encodes CDR1 LNHDA and CDR2 SQIVND (reference sequence). For the CDR3, the DNA is TGTGCCAGTAGTACCACATACACCGGGGAGCTGTTTTTT. Protein sequence: CASSTTYTGELFF.

This clone was seen a few times. The chain carries TRBV9 and TRBJ1-2; no firm D call. Trimming shortened V by 0 bases and J by 5 bases, and 17 bases separated the two germline ends. CDR3 size: 16 residues. Germline CDR1 SGDLS, CDR2 YYNGEE. The CDR3 DNA reads as TGTGCCAGCAGCGTAGAAGTTAGCGTTGGGGTTTATGGCTACACCTTC. It specifies CASSVEVSVGVYGYTF.

The V call is TRBV7-9, the J call TRBJ1-1; no firm D call. The germline CDR1 and CDR2 sequences are SEHNR and FQNEAQ (reference sequence). The CDR3 length is 12 residues. The V gene lost 5 bases and the J gene lost 6 bases, with 10 bases spanning the gap. DNA for the CDR3: TGTGCCAGCAGCCTCATTACACCTGAAGCTTTCTTT. Its translation is CASSLITPEAFF.

This sequence joins TRBV6-5 and TRBJ1-1; D remains ambiguous. This CDR3 spans 12 amino acids. Germline loops: CDR1 MNHEY, CDR2 SVGAGI. V lost 5 bases and J lost 8, with 12 bases in between. The DNA for the CDR3 is TGTGCCAGCAGTCACGTACCGGGAGAAGCTTTCTTT. Amino acid sequence: CASSHVPGEAFF.

The V gene is TRBV7-2, the J gene TRBJ2-1; a weak D match, TRBD2 (5 bases). The CDR3 sequence is 14 residues long. The germline gives CDR1 SGHTA, CDR2 FQGNSA. V was clipped by 5 bases and J by 4 bases, with 12 bases between them. CDR3 sequence (DNA): TGTGCCAGCAGCCAGGCGGGCCCATACAATGAGCAGTTCTTC. This sequence encodes CASSQAGPYNEQFF. The whole variable domain, filled in from reference TRBV7-2 and TRBJ2-1, reads GAGVSQSPSNKVTEKGKDVELRCDPISGHTALYWYRQSLGQGLEFLIYFQGNSAPDKSGLPSDRFSAERTGGSVSTLTIQRTQQEDSAVYLCASSQAGPYNEQFFGPGTRLTVL.

The chain joins TRBV20-1 to TRBJ1-1; D is unclear. This CDR3 has 11 residues. The V gene lost 0 bases and the J gene lost 11 bases, with 10 bases spanning the gap. CDR1 and CDR2 from the germline V gene are DFQATT and SNEGSKA (reference sequence). The CDR3 loop is CSARDHRWAFF. The CDR3 DNA reads TGCAGTGCTAGAGATCACCGGTGGGCTTTCTTT.

In this sample, this clone turned up once. The DNA of the CDR3 is TGTGCCAGCAGCCGAACAGGGGCGTACAATGAGCAGTTCTTC. Protein sequence: CASSRTGAYNEQFF. The J gene is TRBJ2-1, the V gene TRBV3-1 (or the pseudogene TRBV3-2); 7 nucleotides match TRBD1. Germline V gene lookup returns CDR1 LGHDT and CDR2 YNNKEL (reference sequence). The ends lost 4 bases at V and 4 bases at J; junction bases unmatched: 4. The CDR3 is 14 amino acids.

This clone was found a few times. The V gene is TRBV9, the J gene TRBJ2-5; 7 bases line up with TRBD1. Per the germline V gene, CDR1 is SGDLS and CDR2 is YYNGEE. V shed 1 base, J shed 5 bases, and the junction held 5 bases outside the gene matches. CDR3 size: 14 residues. The CDR3 loop reads CASSVQGVKETQYF. For the CDR3, the DNA is TGTGCCAGCAGCGTACAGGGGGTGAAGGAGACCCAGTACTTC.

The V and J genes are TRBV11-2 and TRBJ1-5; D may be TRBD1 (5 bases). V was clipped by 5 bases and J by 5 bases, with 10 bases between them. From germline, CDR1 is SGHAT and CDR2 FQNNGV. This CDR3 is 13 amino acids long. DNA of the CDR3: TGTGCCAGCAGCATCGCAGGGTATCAGCCCCAGCATTTT. It encodes CASSIAGYQPQHF.

The chain employs TRBV3-1 (or the pseudogene TRBV3-2) and TRBJ1-3; 8 bases agree with TRBD1. V lost 1 base and J lost 4; bases outside the gene matches: 3. Germline V CDR1 and CDR2: LGHDT, YNNKEL (reference sequence). CDR3 length equals 15 residues. The CDR3 loop is CASSQARTGGNTIYF. In DNA form, the CDR3 reads TGTGCCAGCAGCCAAGCACGGACAGGGGGAAACACCATATATTTT.

V usage is TRBV6-5 and J usage is TRBJ1-5, with TRBD1 identical over 7 bases. V dropped 8 bases and J dropped 4; count of bases not matched to a gene: 11. Germline V gene sequence: CDR1 MNHEY, CDR2 SVGAGI. The CDR3 loop spans 15 amino acids. The CDR3 nucleotides are TGTGCCAGCTCCAATCAGAAGACAGGGAATCAGCCCCAGCATTTT. Translating gives CASSNQKTGNQPQHF.

The rearrangement uses TRBV6-6 and TRBJ1-5; 9 bases line up with TRBD1. Trimming removed 5 bases from V and 7 bases from J; junction bases left unmatched: 9. The CDR3 is 15 amino acids. CDR1 and CDR2 (germline): MNHNY, SVGAGI (reference sequence). CDR3 sequence reads: CASSPGQGVPQPQHF. Here the CDR3 DNA reads TGTGCCAGCAGTCCGGGACAGGGAGTTCCCCAGCCCCAGCATTTT.

The V and J genes are TRBV5-1 and TRBJ2-7, with TRBD2 matching over 8 bases. Germline CDR1 SGHRS, CDR2 YFSETQ. The CDR3 consists of 17 residues. V gave up 0 bases and J gave up 0 bases; unmatched junction bases: 8. The CDR3 spells CASSLATGGPVSYEQYF. CDR3 DNA: TGCGCCAGCAGCTTGGCCACGGGGGGGCCCGTCTCCTACGAGCAGTACTTC. The complete variable domain, with remaining parts taken from reference TRBV5-1 and TRBJ2-7, reads KAGVTQTPRYLIKTRGQQVTLSCSPISGHRSVSWYQQTPGQGLQFLFEYFSETQRNKGNFPGRFSGRQFSNSRSEMNVSTLELGDSALYLCASSLATGGPVSYEQYFGPGTRLTVT.

The chain couples TRBV12-3 or TRBV12-4 to TRBJ1-2; no definite D call. With 3 bases removed from V and 13 bases from J, the gap between germline ends came to 15 bases. This CDR3 contains 12 residues. The CDR3: CASSFNQLAPTF. For the CDR3, the DNA is TGTGCCAGCAGTTTCAATCAACTAGCCCCCACCTTC.

CDR3 DNA sequence: TGTGCCAGCACTAGGGGCACTGGAAACACCATATATTTT. The encoded protein is CASTRGTGNTIYF. The V and J genes are TRBV6-5 and TRBJ1-3; D is perhaps TRBD1 (5 bases). Germline V gene data show CDR1 as MNHEY and CDR2 as SVGAGI. The CDR3 covers 13 residues. V was cut by 7 bases and J by 2 bases, with 9 bases left in between.

The chain carries TRBV5-4 and TRBJ1-3; 8 bases line up with TRBD1. The germline gives CDR1 SGHNT, CDR2 YYREEE (reference sequence). J gave up 3 bases and V 4 bases, and 9 bases lay outside the gene matches. The CDR3 sequence is 16 residues long. The CDR3 DNA follows: TGTGCCAGCAGCACGCCAACACAGGGGGTTGGAAACACCATATATTTT. Its translation is CASSTPTQGVGNTIYF.

In regard to this clone: Mismatch with germline at one junction end may stem from a read error. The V gene is TRBV5-1, the J gene TRBJ1-1; 10 nucleotides match TRBD1. The CDR3 consists of 17 residues. Germline V CDR1 and CDR2: SGHRS, YFSETQ. Here the CDR3 DNA reads TGCGCCAGCAGCTTGGGAGGGACAGGGGCAACACCTCCTGAGGCTTTCTTT. Its protein product is CASSLGGTGATPPEAFF.

J is TRBJ2-2 and V is TRBV5-4; maybe TRBD1 (5 bases). This CDR3 region has 15 residues. Trimming took 4 bases from V and 3 from J, leaving 13 bases between them. Germline CDR1 and CDR2: SGHNT and YYREEE (reference sequence). The CDR3 protein is CASSLRAGHTGELFF. DNA of the CDR3: TGTGCCAGCAGCCTCAGGGCAGGTCACACCGGGGAGCTGTTTTTT.

V is TRBV18 and J is TRBJ1-3; maybe TRBD1 (5 bases). CDR1 is KGHSH and CDR2 is LQKENI in the germline V gene. Trimming removed 3 bases at V and 3 bases at J, with 15 bases between. The CDR3 contains 16 residues. The CDR3 DNA is TGTGCCAGCTCACCCCGCCCAGGGTTTAGTGGAAACACCATATATTTT. Translating gives CASSPRPGFSGNTIYF.